A selection of T cell receptor beta chains follows, all from one sample in a study of blood T cell repertoires in COVID-19. This table comes from immunoSEQ multiplex PCR, and its TCRdb copy is limited to in-frame clones, with some not included. The table lists fewer than 200,000 clones, more than 65% of them singletons. What was sequenced was peripheral blood. The source of these receptors is a woman aged 60 to 75 with COVID-19, enrolled during active disease. CDR3s include the opening cysteine and the closing phenylalanine or tryptophan. D genes are given only for firm matches. The size field is filled for only some rows; it gives once, few, many or a size class.

TRBJ1-5,TRBV7-3,NA,NA,CASSTQGGQPQHF,TGTGCCAGCAGCACACAGGGTGGGCAGCCCCAGCATTTT
TRBJ1-5,TRBV12-2,NA,few,CASRFRWGRNQPQHF,TGTGCAAGTCGCTTCCGGTGGGGCCGCAATCAGCCCCAGCATTTT
TRBJ2-2,TRBV29-1,TRBD2,NA,CSVELNGGDTGELFF,TGCAGCGTTGAACTCAACGGGGGGGACACCGGGGAGCTGTTTTTT
TRBJ1-6,TRBV5-5,NA,NA,CASSLGGYGNSPLHF,TGTGCCAGCAGCTTGGGAGGGTACGGGAATTCACCCCTCCACTTT
TRBJ2-3,TRBV11-2,TRBD2,once,CASSPGLATDTQYF,TGTGCCAGCAGCCCCGGACTAGCCACAGATACGCAGTATTTT
TRBJ1-3,TRBV9,TRBD1,NA,CASSREGAGGNTIYF,TGTGCCAGCAGCCGCGAGGGGGCCGGAGGAAACACCATATATTTT
TRBJ1-2,TRBV5-1,TRBD1,once,CASSWWDRGRDGYTF,TGCGCCAGCAGCTGGTGGGACAGGGGGCGTGATGGCTACACCTTC
TRBJ1-1,TRBV15,NA,NA,CATSARQSEAFF,TGTGCCACCAGCGCCCGACAGTCGGAAGCTTTCTTT
TRBJ2-1,TRBV10-1,NA,NA,CASSRVYNEQFF,TGCGCCAGCAGTAGAGTTTACAATGAGCAGTTCTTC
TRBJ2-6,TRBV5-1,NA,NA,CASSLTNSGANVLTF,TGCGCCAGCAGCTTAACTAACTCTGGGGCCAACGTCCTGACTTTC
TRBJ2-2,TRBV7-7,NA,NA,CASSAEENTGELFF,TGTGCTAGCAGCGCAGAGGAAAACACCGGGGAGCTGTTTTTT
TRBJ2-7,TRBV6-5,NA,NA,CASSYSRGTIPYEQYF,TGTGCCAGCAGTTACTCGAGGGGGACAATCCCCTACGAGCAGTACTTC
TRBJ1-5,TRBV28,TRBD1,few,CASSTGEKGNQPQHF,TGTGCCAGCAGTACAGGGGAGAAAGGCAATCAGCCCCAGCATTTT
TRBJ2-5,TRBV5-4,TRBD1,NA,CASSPDGTGDFKTETQYF,TGTGCCAGCAGCCCGGACGGGACAGGCGACTTTAAAACGGAGACCCAGTACTTC
TRBJ2-3,TRBV5-4,NA,once,CASSSGQRGDTQYF,TGTGCCAGCAGCTCCGGACAGAGGGGAGATACGCAGTATTTT
TRBJ2-3,TRBV6-5,TRBD2,NA,CASSPWGGNTDTQYF,TGTGCCAGCAGTCCCTGGGGGGGGAACACAGATACGCAGTATTTT
TRBJ2-1,TRBV11-3,NA,NA,CASSTQRRGFHNEQFF,TGTGCCAGCAGCACCCAGAGAAGGGGCTTCCACAATGAGCAGTTCTTC
TRBJ2-2,TRBV2,NA,NA,CAIDRGFNTGELFF,TGTGCCATCGACCGGGGGTTCAACACCGGGGAGCTGTTTTTT
TRBJ1-2,TRBV5-4,TRBD1,NA,CASSVTGDRNGYTF,TGTGCCAGCAGCGTAACAGGGGACCGAAATGGCTACACCTTC
TRBJ1-2,TRBV25-1,NA,NA,CASSVAFRGSRGYTF,TGTGCCAGCAGTGTCGCGTTTCGAGGAAGCCGTGGCTACACCTTC
TRBJ1-2,TRBV18,NA,few,CASSPAAGNYGYTF,TGTGCCAGCTCTCCAGCCGCAGGCAATTATGGCTACACCTTC
TRBJ2-2,TRBV5-6,NA,few,CASSLPVGELFF,TGTGCCAGCAGCTTACCGGTTGGGGAGCTGTTTTTT
TRBJ2-5,TRBV3-1/TRBV3-2,NA,NA,CASSHRGSLETQYF,TGTGCCAGCAGCCACCGAGGGTCCTTAGAGACCCAGTACTTC
TRBJ2-7,TRBV5-1,TRBD2,once,CASSLAPAGVSTEQYF,TGCGCCAGCAGCTTGGCCCCAGCGGGAGTTAGTACGGAGCAGTACTTC
TRBJ2-1,TRBV29-1,NA,NA,CSVEEAAGLVQFF,TGCAGCGTTGAGGAGGCGGCAGGCTTGGTGCAGTTCTTC
TRBJ2-1,TRBV7-9,TRBD1,once,CASSPPTGSNEQFF,TGTGCCAGCAGCCCCCCGACAGGGTCCAATGAGCAGTTCTTC
TRBJ1-6,TRBV10-3,NA,NA,CAIRRGGNSPLHF,TGTGCCATCAGGAGAGGAGGTAATTCACCCCTCCACTTT
TRBJ2-2,TRBV9,NA,NA,CASSVDQGNTGELFF,TGTGCCAGCAGCGTAGATCAGGGGAACACCGGGGAGCTGTTTTTT
TRBJ2-5,TRBV10-3,TRBD1,NA,CAISEGTGSGLWETQYF,TGTGCCATCAGTGAAGGGACAGGGTCTGGGCTGTGGGAGACCCAGTACTTC
TRBJ1-2,TRBV6-5,NA,NA,CASSYLGDGYTF,TGTGCCAGCAGTTATTTAGGGGATGGCTACACCTTC
TRBJ2-5,TRBV6-2/TRBV6-3,TRBD2,NA,CASSSQGGGLPGTQYF,TGTGCCAGCAGTTCTCAGGGCGGGGGACTCCCGGGGACCCAGTACTTC
TRBJ1-2,TRBV6-1,NA,NA,CASSEAAWAGRNGYTF,TGTGCCAGCAGTGAGGCTGCATGGGCGGGGAGGAATGGCTACACCTTC
TRBJ2-2,TRBV4-2,NA,few,CASSQESYANTGELFF,TGTGCCAGCAGCCAAGAGAGTTACGCGAACACCGGGGAGCTGTTTTTT
TRBJ2-7,TRBV28,TRBD2,once,CASSDTQLGLAGEAYEQYF,TGTGCCAGCAGCGACACTCAACTCGGACTAGCGGGTGAGGCCTACGAGCAGTACTTC
TRBJ2-2,TRBV18,TRBD2,NA,CASSPPAGGTGELFF,TGTGCCAGCTCACCACCCGCGGGAGGGACCGGGGAGCTGTTTTTT
TRBJ2-7,TRBV30,TRBD2,few,CAWSPRNLGEASGTGEQYF,TGTGCCTGGAGTCCAAGGAATTTGGGTGAAGCTAGCGGGACGGGCGAGCAGTACTTC
TRBJ2-2,TRBV5-4,NA,NA,CASSLRSSVTGELFF,TGTGCCAGCAGCTTGAGGTCTAGCGTTACCGGGGAGCTGTTTTTT
TRBJ2-1,TRBV18,TRBD2,NA,CASSGLAGRYNEQFF,TGTGCCAGCTCCGGACTAGCGGGGAGATACAATGAGCAGTTCTTC
TRBJ1-1,TRBV12-5,NA,NA,CASGLAGFEAFF,TGTGCTAGTGGTTTGGCAGGATTTGAAGCTTTCTTT
TRBJ2-2,TRBV5-1,TRBD1,NA,CASSPGQFTGELFF,TGCGCCAGCAGCCCGGGACAGTTCACCGGGGAGCTGTTTTTT
TRBJ2-3,TRBV6-5,NA,NA,CASTRADTQYF,TGTGCCAGCACGAGGGCAGATACGCAGTATTTT
TRBJ1-2,TRBV3-1/TRBV3-2,TRBD1,NA,CASSPAGQGDYGYTF,TGTGCCAGCAGCCCAGCCGGACAGGGCGACTATGGCTACACCTTC
TRBJ2-3,TRBV27,NA,NA,CASRATDTQYF,TGTGCCAGCAGAGCCACAGATACGCAGTATTTT
TRBJ2-2,TRBV6-4,TRBD1,once,CASSVGQSSGELFF,TGTGCCAGCAGTGTGGGACAGTCTTCCGGGGAGCTGTTTTTT
TRBJ1-1,TRBV3-1/TRBV3-2,NA,NA,CASSQGRGNTEAFF,TGTGCCAGCAGCCAAGGGAGGGGGAACACTGAAGCTTTCTTT